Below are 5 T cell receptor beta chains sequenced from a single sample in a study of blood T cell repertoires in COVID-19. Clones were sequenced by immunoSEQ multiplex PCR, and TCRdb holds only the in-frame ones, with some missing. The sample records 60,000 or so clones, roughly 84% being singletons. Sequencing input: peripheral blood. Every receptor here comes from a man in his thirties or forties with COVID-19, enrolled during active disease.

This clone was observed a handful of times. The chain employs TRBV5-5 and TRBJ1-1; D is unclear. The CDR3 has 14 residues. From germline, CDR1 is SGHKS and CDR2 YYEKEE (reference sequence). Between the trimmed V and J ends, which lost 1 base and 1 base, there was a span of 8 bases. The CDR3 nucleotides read TGTGCCAGCAGCTTGAGCTGGGCGAACACTGAAGCTTTCTTT. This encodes CASSLSWANTEAFF.

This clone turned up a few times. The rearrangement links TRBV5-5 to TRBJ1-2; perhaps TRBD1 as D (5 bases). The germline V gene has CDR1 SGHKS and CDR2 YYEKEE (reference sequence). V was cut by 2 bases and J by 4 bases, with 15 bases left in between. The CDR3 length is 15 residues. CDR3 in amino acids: CASSLVEGSTYGYTF. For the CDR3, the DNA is TGTGCCAGCAGCTTAGTGGAGGGGTCGACCTATGGCTACACCTTC.

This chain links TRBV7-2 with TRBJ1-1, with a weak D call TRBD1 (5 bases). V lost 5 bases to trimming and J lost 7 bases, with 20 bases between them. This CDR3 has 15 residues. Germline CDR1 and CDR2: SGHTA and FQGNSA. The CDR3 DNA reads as TGTGCCAGCAGCCTGCTGAGAAACAGTCAGGGTGAAGCTTTCTTT. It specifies CASSLLRNSQGEAFF. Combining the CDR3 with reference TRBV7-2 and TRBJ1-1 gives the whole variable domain GAGVSQSPSNKVTEKGKDVELRCDPISGHTALYWYRQSLGQGLEFLIYFQGNSAPDKSGLPSDRFSAERTGGSVSTLTIQRTQQEDSAVYLCASSLLRNSQGEAFFGQGTRLTVV.

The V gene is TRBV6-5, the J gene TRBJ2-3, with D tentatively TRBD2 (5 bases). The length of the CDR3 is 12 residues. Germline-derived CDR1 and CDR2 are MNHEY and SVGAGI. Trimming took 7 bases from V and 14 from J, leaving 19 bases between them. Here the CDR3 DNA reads TGTGCCAGCACCCCCTTTGGACTCCCAGTGTATTTT. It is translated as CASTPFGLPVYF.

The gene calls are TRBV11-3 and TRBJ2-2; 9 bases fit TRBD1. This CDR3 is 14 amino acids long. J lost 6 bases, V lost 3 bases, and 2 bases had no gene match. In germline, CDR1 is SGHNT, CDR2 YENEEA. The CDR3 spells CASSLGQGSGELFF. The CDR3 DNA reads TGTGCCAGCAGCTTGGGACAGGGATCCGGGGAGCTGTTTTTT.